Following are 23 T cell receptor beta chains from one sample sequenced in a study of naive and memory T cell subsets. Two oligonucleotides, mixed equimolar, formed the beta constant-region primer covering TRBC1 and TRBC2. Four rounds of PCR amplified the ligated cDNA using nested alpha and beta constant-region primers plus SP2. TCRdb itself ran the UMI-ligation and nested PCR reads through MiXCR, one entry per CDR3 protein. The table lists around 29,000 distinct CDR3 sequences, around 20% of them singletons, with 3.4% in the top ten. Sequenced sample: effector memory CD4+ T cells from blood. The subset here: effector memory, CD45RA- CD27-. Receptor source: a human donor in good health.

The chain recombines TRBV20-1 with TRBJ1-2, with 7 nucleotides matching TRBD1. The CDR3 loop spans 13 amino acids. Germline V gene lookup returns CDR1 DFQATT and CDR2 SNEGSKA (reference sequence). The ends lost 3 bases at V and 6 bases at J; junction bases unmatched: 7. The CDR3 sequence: CSASPTGADGYTF. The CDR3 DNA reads TGCAGTGCTAGTCCCACAGGGGCCGATGGCTACACCTTC.

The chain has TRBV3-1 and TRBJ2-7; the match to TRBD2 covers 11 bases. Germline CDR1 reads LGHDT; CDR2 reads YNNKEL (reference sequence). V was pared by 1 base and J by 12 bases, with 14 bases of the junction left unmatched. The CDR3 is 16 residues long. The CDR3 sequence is CASSQGRSLAGGFVYF. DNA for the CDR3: TGTGCCAGCAGCCAAGGCAGATCTCTAGCGGGAGGTTTCGTGTACTTC.

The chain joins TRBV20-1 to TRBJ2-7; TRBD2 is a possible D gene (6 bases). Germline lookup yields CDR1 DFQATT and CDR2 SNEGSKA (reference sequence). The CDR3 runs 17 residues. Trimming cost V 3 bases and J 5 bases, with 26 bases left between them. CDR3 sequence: CSARSLYGAGLTNEQYF. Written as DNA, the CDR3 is TGCAGTGCTAGGTCTCTCTATGGGGCGGGACTTACGAACGAGCAGTACTTC.

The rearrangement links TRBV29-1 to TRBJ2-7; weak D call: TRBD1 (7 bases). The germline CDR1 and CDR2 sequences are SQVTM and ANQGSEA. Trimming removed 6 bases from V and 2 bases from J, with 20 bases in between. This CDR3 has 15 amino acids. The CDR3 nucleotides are TGCAGCGTGGGGGGTAATCCCGGGACAGCCTACGAGCAGTACTTC. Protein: CSVGGNPGTAYEQYF.

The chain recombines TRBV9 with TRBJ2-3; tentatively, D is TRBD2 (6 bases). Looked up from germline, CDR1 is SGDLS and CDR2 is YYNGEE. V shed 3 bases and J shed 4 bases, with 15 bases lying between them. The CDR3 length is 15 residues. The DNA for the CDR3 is TGTGCCAGCAGCGACCGGGTTTCGGGGGCAGATACGCAGTATTTT. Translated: CASSDRVSGADTQYF.

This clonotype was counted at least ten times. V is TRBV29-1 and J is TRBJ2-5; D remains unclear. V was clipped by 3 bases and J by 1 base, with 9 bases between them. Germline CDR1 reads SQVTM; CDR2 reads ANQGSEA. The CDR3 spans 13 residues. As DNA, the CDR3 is TGCAGCGTTGATGTTCTGGGCCAAGAGACCCAGTACTTC. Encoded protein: CSVDVLGQETQYF.

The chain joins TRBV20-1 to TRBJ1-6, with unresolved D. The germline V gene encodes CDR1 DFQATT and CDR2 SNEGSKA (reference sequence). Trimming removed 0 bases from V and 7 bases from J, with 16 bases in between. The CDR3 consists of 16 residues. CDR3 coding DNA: TGCAGTGCTAGAGATGGAACCCAAGGGCGGAATTCACCCCTCCACTTT. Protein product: CSARDGTQGRNSPLHF.

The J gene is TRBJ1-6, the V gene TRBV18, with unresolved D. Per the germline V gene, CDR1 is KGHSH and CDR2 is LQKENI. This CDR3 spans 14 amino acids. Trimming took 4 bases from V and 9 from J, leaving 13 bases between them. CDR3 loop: CASSLPGVGSPLHF. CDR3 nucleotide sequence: TGTGCCAGCTCACTACCCGGGGTCGGTTCACCCCTCCACTTT.

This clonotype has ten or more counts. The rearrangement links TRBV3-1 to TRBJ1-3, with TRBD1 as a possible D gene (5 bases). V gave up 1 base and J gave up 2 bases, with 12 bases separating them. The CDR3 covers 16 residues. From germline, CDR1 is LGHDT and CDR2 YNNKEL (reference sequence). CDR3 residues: CASSQVPGATGNTIYF. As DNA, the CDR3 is TGTGCCAGCAGCCAAGTCCCCGGGGCTACTGGAAACACCATATATTTT. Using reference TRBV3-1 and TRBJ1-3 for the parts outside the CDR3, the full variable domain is DTAVSQTPKYLVTQMGNDKSIKCEQNLGHDTMYWYKQDSKKFLKIMFSYNNKELIINETVPNRFSPKSPDKAHLNLHINSLELGDSAVYFCASSQVPGATGNTIYFGEGSWLTVV.

The CDR3 loop is CASRDRGVTDTQYF. The CDR3 coding sequence is TGTGCCAGCAGGGACAGGGGTGTCACAGATACGCAGTATTTT. The chain couples TRBV28 to TRBJ2-3; TRBD1 matches 9 bases. Germline V gives CDR1 MDHEN, CDR2 SYDVKM. The CDR3 has 14 amino acids. After removal of 6 bases from V and 2 bases from J, the junction contained 3 bases not matched to a gene.

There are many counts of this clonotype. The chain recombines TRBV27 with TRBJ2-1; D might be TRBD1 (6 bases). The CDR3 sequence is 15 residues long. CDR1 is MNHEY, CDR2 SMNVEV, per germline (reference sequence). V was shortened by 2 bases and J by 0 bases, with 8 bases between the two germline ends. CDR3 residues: CASSLGGVSYNEQFF. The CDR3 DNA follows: TGTGCCAGCAGTTTAGGGGGCGTCTCCTACAATGAGCAGTTCTTC.

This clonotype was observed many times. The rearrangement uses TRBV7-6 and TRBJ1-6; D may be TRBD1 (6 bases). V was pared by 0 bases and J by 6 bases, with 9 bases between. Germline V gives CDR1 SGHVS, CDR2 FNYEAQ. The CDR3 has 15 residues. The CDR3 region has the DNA TGTGCCAGCAGCTTAGCGGACAGTTCTAATTCACCCCTCCACTTT. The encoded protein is CASSLADSSNSPLHF.

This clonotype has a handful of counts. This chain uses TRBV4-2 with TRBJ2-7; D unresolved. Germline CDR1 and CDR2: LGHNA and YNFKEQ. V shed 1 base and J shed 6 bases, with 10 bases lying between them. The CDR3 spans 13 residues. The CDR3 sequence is CASSQGRPSEQYF. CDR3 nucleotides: TGTGCCAGCAGCCAAGGCAGGCCAAGCGAGCAGTACTTC.

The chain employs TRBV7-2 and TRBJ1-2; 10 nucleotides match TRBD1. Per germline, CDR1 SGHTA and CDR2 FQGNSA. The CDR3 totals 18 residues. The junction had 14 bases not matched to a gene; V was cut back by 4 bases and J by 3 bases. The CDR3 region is CASSYKYPGQGGYYGYTF. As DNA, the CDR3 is TGTGCCAGCAGCTATAAATACCCCGGACAGGGGGGTTACTATGGCTACACCTTC.

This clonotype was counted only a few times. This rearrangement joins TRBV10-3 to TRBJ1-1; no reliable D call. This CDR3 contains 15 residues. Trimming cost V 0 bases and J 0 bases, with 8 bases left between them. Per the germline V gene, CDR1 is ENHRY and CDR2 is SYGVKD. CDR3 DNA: TGTGCCATCAGTGAGTCTGCTGATCTGAACACTGAAGCTTTCTTT. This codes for CAISESADLNTEAFF.

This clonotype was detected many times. CDR3 loop: CASSFGGMREQYF. The CDR3 coding sequence is TGTGCCAGCAGTTTCGGCGGGATGCGCGAGCAGTACTTC. The genes are TRBV28 and TRBJ2-7, with a tentative D call TRBD2 (6 bases). The CDR3 loop spans 13 amino acids. V was shortened by 3 bases and J by 6 bases, with 12 bases between the two germline ends. Germline V gene sequence: CDR1 MDHEN, CDR2 SYDVKM.

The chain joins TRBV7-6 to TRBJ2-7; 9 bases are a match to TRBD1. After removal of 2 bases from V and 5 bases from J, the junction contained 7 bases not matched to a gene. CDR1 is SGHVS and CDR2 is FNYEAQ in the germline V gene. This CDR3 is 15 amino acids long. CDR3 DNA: TGTGCCAGCAGCTTAAACAGGGGGCGCGGGAACGAGCAGTACTTC. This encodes CASSLNRGRGNEQYF.

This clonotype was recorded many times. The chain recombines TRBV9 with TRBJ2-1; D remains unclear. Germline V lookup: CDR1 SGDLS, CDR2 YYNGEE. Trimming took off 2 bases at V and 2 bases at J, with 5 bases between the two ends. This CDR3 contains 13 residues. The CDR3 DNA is TGTGCCAGCAGCGTTTCGACCTACAATGAGCAGTTCTTC. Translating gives CASSVSTYNEQFF.

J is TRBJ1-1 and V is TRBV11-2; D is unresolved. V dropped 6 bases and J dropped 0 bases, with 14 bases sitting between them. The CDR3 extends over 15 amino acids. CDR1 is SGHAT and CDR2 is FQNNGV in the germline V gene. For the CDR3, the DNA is TGTGCCAGCAGTGAAAAATCCCTTTTGAACACTGAAGCTTTCTTT. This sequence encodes CASSEKSLLNTEAFF.

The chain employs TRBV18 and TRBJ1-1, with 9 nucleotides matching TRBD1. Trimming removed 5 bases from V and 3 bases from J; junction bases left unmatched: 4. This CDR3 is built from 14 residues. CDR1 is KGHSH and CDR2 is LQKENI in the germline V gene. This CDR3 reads CASSTGTGYTEAFF. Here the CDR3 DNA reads TGTGCCAGCTCAACCGGGACAGGGTACACTGAAGCTTTCTTT. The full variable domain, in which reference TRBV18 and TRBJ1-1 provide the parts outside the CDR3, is NAGVMQNPRHLVRRRGQEARLRCSPMKGHSHVYWYRQLPEEGLKFMVYLQKENIIDESGMPKERFSAEFPKEGPSILRIQQVVRGDSAAYFCASSTGTGYTEAFFGQGTRLTVV.

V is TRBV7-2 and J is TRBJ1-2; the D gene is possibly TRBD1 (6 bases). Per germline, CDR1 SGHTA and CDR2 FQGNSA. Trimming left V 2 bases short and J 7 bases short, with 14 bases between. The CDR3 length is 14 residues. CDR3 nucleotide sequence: TGTGCCAGCAGCTTAACACGGCAGGGGTTTGGCTACACCTTC. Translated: CASSLTRQGFGYTF.

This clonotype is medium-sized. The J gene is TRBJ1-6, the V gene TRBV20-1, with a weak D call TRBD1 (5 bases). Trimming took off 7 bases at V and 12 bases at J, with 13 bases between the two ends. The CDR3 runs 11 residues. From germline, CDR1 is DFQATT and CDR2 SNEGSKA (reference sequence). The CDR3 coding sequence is TGCAGTGTTATGGATCAGGGACCCCTCCACTTT. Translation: CSVMDQGPLHF.

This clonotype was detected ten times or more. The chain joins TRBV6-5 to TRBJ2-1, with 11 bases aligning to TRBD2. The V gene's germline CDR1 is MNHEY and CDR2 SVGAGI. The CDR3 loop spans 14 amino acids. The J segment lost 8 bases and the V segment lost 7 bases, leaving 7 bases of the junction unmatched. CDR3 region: CASNSGLAAYEQFF. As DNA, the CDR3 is TGTGCCAGCAACTCGGGACTAGCGGCGTATGAGCAGTTCTTC.